This TCR beta chain was documented in a study of T-cell reconstitution after alpha-beta-depleted transplantation in children. Study-level findings and limits: Hyperexpanded clones declined; after one year, newly produced T cells mostly supplied diversity.

Preparing the TCRbeta library involved the use of unique molecular identifiers. TCRdb itself ran the PCR reads through MiXCR, one entry per CDR3 protein. The data hold about a million distinct CDR3 sequences, with roughly 29% observed a single time. Germline V CDR1 and CDR2: MRHNA, SNTAGT. Deletions cut 11 bases from V and 2 bases from J, with 31 bases between. The CDR3 extends over 19 amino acids. Turning to this clonotype: Its antigen is not identified.

The sample was PBMCs, mostly from graft donor cells, taken 360 days after TCRalphabeta/CD19-depleted stem cell transplant. This sequence was found in a boy less than two years old who had a stem cell transplant for SCID, so the T cells may come from the graft donor. V gene TRBV6-4 combines with J gene TRBJ2-1; possibly TRBD2 for D (6 bases). The chain's CDR3 is CAFCRPTWIEEGPYNEQFF. The CDR3 DNA sequence: TGTGCCTTCTGTCGTCCCACGTGGATTGAGGAGGGGCCCTACAATGAGCAGTTCTTC.